This T cell receptor (beta chain) was profiled in a study of neurological immune-mediated disorders. Stored at -80 C, 2 million PBMCs were the source of the unsorted libraries. TCRdb fed the 5' RACE reads into MiXCR, producing one record per CDR3 protein. The sample comprises fewer than 85,000 distinct CDR3 sequences, around 4.6% of which are singletons, and around 2.3% rests with the top ten. The sequenced sample was PBMCs. The origin of this receptor is a woman under 40 with multiple sclerosis.

Here the CDR3 reads CASSLVSGRSWTGELFF. In nucleotides, the CDR3 is TGTGCCAGCAGCTTAGTTAGCGGGAGGAGTTGGACCGGGGAGCTGTTTTTT. The chain couples TRBV7-6 to TRBJ2-2; TRBD2 agrees at 10 bases. The CDR3 has 17 residues. The V gene end was trimmed by 1 base and the J gene end by 5 bases; junction bases not matched to a gene: 7. The germline V gene has CDR1 SGHVS and CDR2 FNYEAQ.